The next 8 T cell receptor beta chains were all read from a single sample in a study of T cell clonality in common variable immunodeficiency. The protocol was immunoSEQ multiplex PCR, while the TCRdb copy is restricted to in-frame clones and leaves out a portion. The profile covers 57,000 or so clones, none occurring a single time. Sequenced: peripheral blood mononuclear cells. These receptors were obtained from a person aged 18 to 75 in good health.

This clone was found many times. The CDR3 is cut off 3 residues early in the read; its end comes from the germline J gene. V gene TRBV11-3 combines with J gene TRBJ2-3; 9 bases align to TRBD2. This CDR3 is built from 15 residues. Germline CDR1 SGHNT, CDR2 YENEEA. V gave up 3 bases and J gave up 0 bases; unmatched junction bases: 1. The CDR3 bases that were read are TGTGCCAGCAGCTTGGGGACTAGCAGCACAGATACG. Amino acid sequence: CASSLGTSSTDT. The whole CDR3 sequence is CASSLGTSSTDTQYF.

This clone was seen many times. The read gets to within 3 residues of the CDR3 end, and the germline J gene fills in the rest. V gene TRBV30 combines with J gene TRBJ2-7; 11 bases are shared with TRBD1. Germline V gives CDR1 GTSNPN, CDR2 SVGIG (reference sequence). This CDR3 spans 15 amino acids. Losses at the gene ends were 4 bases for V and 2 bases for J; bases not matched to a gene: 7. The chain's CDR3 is CAWTNPGQGAYEQYF. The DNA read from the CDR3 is TGTGCCTGGACCAACCCGGGACAGGGGGCCTACGAG. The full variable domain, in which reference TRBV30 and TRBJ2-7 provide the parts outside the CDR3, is SQTIHQWPATLVQPVGSPLSLECTVEGTSNPNLYWYRQAAGRGLQLLFYSVGIGQISSEVPQNLSASRPQDRQFILSSKKLLLSDSGFYLCAWTNPGQGAYEQYFGPGTRLTVT.

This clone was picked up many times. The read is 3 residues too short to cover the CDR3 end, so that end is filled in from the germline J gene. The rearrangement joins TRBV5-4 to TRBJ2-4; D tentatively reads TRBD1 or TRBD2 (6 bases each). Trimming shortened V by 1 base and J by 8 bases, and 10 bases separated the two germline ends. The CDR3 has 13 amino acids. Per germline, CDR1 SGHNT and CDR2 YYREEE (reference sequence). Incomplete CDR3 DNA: TGTGCCAGCAGCTTGCCAGGGGAGGACATT. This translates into CASSLPGEDI. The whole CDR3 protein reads CASSLPGEDIQYF.

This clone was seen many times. The CDR3 loop reads CASSIQGHYGYTF. Partial CDR3 DNA: TGTGCCAGTAGTATTCAGGGCCACTATGGC. The rearrangement uses TRBV19 and TRBJ1-2, with D possibly TRBD1 on 5 matching bases. The CDR3 end is not reached by the read, which stops 3 residues before it; the germline J gene fills it in. Trimming left V 3 bases short and J 3 bases short, with 8 bases between. The CDR3 contains 13 residues. The V gene's germline CDR1 is LNHDA and CDR2 SQIVND (reference sequence).

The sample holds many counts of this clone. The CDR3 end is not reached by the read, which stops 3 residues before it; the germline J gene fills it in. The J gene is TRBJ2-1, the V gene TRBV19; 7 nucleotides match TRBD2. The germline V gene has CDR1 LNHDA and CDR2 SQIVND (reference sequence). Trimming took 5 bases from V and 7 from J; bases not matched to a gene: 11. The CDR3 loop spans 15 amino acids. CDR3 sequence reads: CASSVLLASENEQFF. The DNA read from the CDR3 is TGTGCCAGTAGTGTATTACTAGCGTCGGAGAATGAG.

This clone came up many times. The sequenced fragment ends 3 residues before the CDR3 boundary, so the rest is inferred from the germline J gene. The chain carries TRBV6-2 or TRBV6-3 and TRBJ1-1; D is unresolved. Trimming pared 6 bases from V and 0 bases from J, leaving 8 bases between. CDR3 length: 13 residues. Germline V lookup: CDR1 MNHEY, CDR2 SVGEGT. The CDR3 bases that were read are TGTGCCAGCAGACAGCACATGAACACTGAA. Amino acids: CASRQHMNTE. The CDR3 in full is CASRQHMNTEAFF.

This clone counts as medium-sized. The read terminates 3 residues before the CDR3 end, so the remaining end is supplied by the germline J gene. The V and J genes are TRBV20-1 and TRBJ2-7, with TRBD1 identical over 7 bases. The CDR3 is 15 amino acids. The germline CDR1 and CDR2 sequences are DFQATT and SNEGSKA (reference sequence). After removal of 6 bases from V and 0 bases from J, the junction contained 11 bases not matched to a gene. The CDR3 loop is CSAPRQGSISYEQYF. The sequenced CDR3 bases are TGCAGTGCCCCCCGACAGGGATCCATCTCCTACGAG.

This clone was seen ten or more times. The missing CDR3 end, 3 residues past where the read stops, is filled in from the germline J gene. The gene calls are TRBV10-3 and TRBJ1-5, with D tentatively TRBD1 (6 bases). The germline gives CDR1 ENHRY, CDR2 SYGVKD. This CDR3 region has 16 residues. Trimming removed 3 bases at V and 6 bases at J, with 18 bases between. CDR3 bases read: TGTGCCATCAGTGAACAAGGGGGTTTGGTCAGTCAGCCC. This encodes CAISEQGGLVSQP. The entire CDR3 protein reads CAISEQGGLVSQPQHF.